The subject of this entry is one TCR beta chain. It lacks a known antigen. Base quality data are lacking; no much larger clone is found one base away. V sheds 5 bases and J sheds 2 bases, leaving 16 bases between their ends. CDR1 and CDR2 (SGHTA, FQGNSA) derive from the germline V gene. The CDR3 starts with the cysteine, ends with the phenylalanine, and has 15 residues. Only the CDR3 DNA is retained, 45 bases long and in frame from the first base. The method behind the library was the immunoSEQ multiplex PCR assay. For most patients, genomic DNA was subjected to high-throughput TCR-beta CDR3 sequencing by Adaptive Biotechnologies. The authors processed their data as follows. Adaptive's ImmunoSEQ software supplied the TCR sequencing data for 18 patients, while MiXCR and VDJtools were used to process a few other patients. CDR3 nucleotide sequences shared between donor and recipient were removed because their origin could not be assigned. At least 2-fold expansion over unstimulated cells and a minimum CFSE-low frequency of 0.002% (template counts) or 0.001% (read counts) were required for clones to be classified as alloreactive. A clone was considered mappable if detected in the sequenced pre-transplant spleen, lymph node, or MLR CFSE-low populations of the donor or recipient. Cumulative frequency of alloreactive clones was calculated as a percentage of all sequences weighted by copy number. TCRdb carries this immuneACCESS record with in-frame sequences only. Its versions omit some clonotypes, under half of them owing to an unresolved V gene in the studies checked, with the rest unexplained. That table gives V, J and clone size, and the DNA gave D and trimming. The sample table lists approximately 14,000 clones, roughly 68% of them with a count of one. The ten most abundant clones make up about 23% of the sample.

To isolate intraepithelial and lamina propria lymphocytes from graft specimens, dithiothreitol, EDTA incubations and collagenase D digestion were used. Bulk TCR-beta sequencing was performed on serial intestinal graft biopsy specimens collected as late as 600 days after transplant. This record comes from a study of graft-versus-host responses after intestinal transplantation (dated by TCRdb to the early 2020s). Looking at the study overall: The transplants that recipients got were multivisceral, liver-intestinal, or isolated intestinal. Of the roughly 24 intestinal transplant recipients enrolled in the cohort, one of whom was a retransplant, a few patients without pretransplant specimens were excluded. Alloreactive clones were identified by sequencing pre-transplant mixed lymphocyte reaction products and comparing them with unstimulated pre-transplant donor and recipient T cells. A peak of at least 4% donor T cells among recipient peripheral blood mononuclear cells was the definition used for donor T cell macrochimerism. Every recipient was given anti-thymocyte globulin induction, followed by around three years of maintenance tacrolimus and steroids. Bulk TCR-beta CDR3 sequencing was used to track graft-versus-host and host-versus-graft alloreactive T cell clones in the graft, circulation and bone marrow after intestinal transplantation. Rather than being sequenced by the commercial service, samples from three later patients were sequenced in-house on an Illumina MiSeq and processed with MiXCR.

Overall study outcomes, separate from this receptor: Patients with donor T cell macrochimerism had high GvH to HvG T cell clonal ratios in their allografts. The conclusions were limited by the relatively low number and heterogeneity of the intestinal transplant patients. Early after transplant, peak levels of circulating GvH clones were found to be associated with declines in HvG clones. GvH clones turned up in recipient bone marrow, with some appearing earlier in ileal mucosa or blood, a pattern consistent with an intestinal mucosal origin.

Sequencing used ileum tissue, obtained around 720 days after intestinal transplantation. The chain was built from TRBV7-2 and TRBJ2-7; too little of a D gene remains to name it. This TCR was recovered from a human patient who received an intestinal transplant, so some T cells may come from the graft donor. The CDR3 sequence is CASSPSGGKTYEQYF. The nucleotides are TGTGCCAGCAGCCCTTCCGGCGGAAAAACCTACGAGCAGTACTTC.